This T cell receptor beta chain was identified in a study of T-cell memory formation after mild COVID-19. At the level of the study: The TCR clusters were mostly specific to one donor.

This clonotype was detected only a few times. Its target is unknown. TCRdb used MiXCR to reprocess the 5' RACE reads, holding one entry per CDR3 protein. The table lists roughly 300,000 distinct CDR3 sequences, over 7% of them singletons. Study results and limitations: Prior to infection, memory already included some responding clones, suggesting cross-reactive memory joined. Contracting CD4+ clones lay largely in CM and EM, with CD8+ ones residing in EMRA. Balance between CD4 and CD8 was seen in clones contracting day 15 to 85, and a CD4+ lean was seen in later expanders.

Germline V gene data show CDR1 as SGDLS and CDR2 as YYNGEE. V lost 6 bases, J lost 4 bases, and 5 bases stayed unmatched. The CDR3 length is 14 residues. Sequences were obtained from PBMCs or a T cell subset sorted from them (not recorded which). This chain links TRBV9 with TRBJ2-2, with 8 bases identical to TRBD2. The TCR sequence derives from a man younger than 35 who had mild COVID-19 (a few samples of this study predate the infection). Cell type and time point are not known. The CDR3 here is CASMPGGPTGELFF. The CDR3 nucleotides read TGTGCCAGCATGCCGGGGGGGCCCACCGGGGAGCTGTTTTTT.